The clone carrying this T cell receptor (beta chain) showed up many times. The CDR3 covers 15 residues. The ends lost 5 bases at V and 7 bases at J; junction bases unmatched: 9. Germline CDR1 is SGHNT and CDR2 is YYREEE (reference sequence). The data are from a study of prognosis after radiotherapy for stage I lung cancer. Study summary: No patients got concurrent therapy with stereotactic body radiotherapy.

From genomic DNA, two-round multiplex PCR was used to amplify TCR beta CDR3. Initially, in first-round PCR, primers specific to each TRBV and TRBJ gene were used. TCRdb processed the multiplex PCR reads anew with MiXCR; each CDR3 protein has one entry. In the table there are about 21,000 distinct CDR3 sequences, approximately 39% of which are singletons. The receptor comes from a donor at least 50 years old with non-small cell lung cancer. The material sequenced was PBMCs, taken before or after stereotactic body radiation therapy (not recorded which). The chain recombines TRBV5-4 with TRBJ1-6; 7 bases map to TRBD1. CDR3 bases: TGTGCCAGCAGGGCCCCCGGGACAGAAAATTCACCCCTCCACTTT. Translating it yields CASRAPGTENSPLHF.